The rows below give T cell receptor beta chains drawn from one sample of a study of human T cells and chemical hapten exposure. TCRdb processed the RACE reads anew with MiXCR; each CDR3 protein has one entry. The sample records about 120,000 distinct CDR3 sequences, about 10% being singletons. The material was whole blood, obtained in connection with sensitization to the hapten diphenylcyclopropenone (DPC). These receptors originate from a woman between 45 and 60 years old with alopecia areata. Some clones in this sample may be carry-over from other donors' samples. CDR3s include the opening cysteine and the closing phenylalanine or tryptophan. A D gene is named only where the DNA matches it firmly. Not every row has a clone size; where given, it reads once, few, many or a size class.

j_gene | abundance | d_gene | v_gene | CDR3aa | CDR3nt
TRBJ2-3 | - | - | TRBV20-1 | CSVRDRIGRIHEYF | TGCAGTGTTAGAGATCGAATAGGACGCATTCACGAGTATTTT
TRBJ1-1 | - | - | TRBV12-3/TRBV12-4 | CASSSDGRAEAFF | TGTGCCAGCAGTTCCGACGGAAGGGCTGAAGCTTTCTTT
TRBJ1-5 | - | - | TRBV28 | CASSLETAAHQPQNF | TGTGCCAGCAGTTTGGAGACAGCAGCCCATCAGCCCCAGAATTTT
TRBJ1-1 | - | TRBD1 | TRBV27 | CASSLLAPQGVDEAFF | TGTGCCAGCAGTTTATTGGCCCCGCAGGGGGTCGATGAAGCTTTCTTT
TRBJ1-5 | - | - | TRBV10-3 | CATYPGSNQPQHF | TGTGCCACATACCCTGGAAGCAATCAGCCCCAGCATTTT
TRBJ2-7 | few | TRBD2 | TRBV12-3/TRBV12-4 | CASSLWAGGGYEQYF | TGTGCCAGCAGTTTATGGGCTGGGGGGGGATACGAGCAGTACTTC
TRBJ2-3 | - | - | TRBV7-6 | CASSLEGFTDTQYF | TGTGCCAGCAGCTTAGAGGGATTCACAGATACGCAGTATTTT
TRBJ1-1 | many | TRBD1 | TRBV7-9 | CASSLRTGLNTEAFF | TGTGCCAGCAGCTTAAGGACAGGGCTGAACACTGAAGCTTTCTTT
TRBJ1-6 | - | TRBD1 | TRBV28 | CASSLETGGNSPLHF | TGTGCCAGCAGTTTGGAGACAGGGGGAAATTCACCCCTCCACTTT
TRBJ2-1 | few | TRBD1 | TRBV20-1 | CSAYFGTGINEQFF | TGCAGTGCTTATTTCGGGACAGGGATCAATGAGCAGTTCTTC
TRBJ2-7 | few | TRBD1 | TRBV6-1 | CASTGQERAREQYF | TGTGCCAGCACCGGACAGGAACGGGCCCGGGAGCAGTACTTC
TRBJ1-1 | many | - | TRBV29-1 | CSVALRGDTEAFF | TGCAGCGTCGCCCTCAGGGGTGACACTGAAGCTTTCTTT
TRBJ2-3 | few | TRBD2 | TRBV9 | CASSVMASGRRTDTQYF | TGTGCCAGCAGCGTAATGGCTAGCGGGAGGAGGACAGATACGCAGTATTTT
TRBJ2-3 | many | - | TRBV9 | CASSSKPATTDTQYF | TGTGCCAGCAGCTCCAAGCCGGCCACCACAGATACGCAGTATTTT
TRBJ1-1 | - | - | TRBV3-1 | CASSQDRAFF | TGTGCCAGCAGCCAAGATAGGGCTTTCTTT
TRBJ2-1 | - | TRBD2 | TRBV13 | CASSLEGGLADEQFF | TGTGCCAGCAGCTTGGAAGGCGGACTAGCCGATGAGCAGTTCTTC
TRBJ2-5 | - | - | TRBV20-1 | CSATTSGAPGETQYF | TGCAGTGCCACAACGTCTGGGGCACCCGGAGAGACCCAGTACTTC
TRBJ2-7 | many | TRBD1 | TRBV28 | CASSFPTGGTYEQYF | TGTGCCAGCAGTTTCCCGACAGGGGGAACCTACGAGCAGTACTTC
TRBJ1-1 | many | - | TRBV12-3/TRBV12-4 | CASSAQGNTEAFF | TGTGCCAGCAGTGCCCAGGGGAACACTGAAGCTTTCTTT
TRBJ2-7 | - | - | TRBV5-1 | CASSSVQGSSYEQYF | TGCGCCAGCAGCTCAGTACAGGGAAGCTCCTACGAGCAGTACTTC
TRBJ2-3 | many | - | TRBV18 | CASSPGRVTSTDTQYF | TGTGCCAGCTCACCAGGAAGGGTGACTAGCACAGATACGCAGTATTTT
TRBJ2-5 | many | - | TRBV20-1 | CSAIEPGPQAETQYF | TGCAGTGCTATAGAGCCAGGACCTCAGGCGGAGACCCAGTACTTC